The 20 T cell receptor beta chains given below trace back to one sample, sequenced in a study of blood T cell repertoires in COVID-19 (dated by TCRdb to about 2020). The method behind the library was the immunoSEQ multiplex PCR assay. TCRdb limited this immuneACCESS table to in-frame rearrangements with V and J called. A share of clones is missing; checked studies link under half to unresolved V genes, and the rest is unexplained. Present in this sample are 250,000 to 300,000 clones, almost 85% of which were seen just once. The ten top clones hold roughly 5.3% of the sample. The sequenced sample was peripheral blood. The receptors shown here come from a man over 45 with active or convalescent COVID-19.

This clone occurred a few times. V is TRBV18 and J is TRBJ1-5, with TRBD1 as a possible D gene (5 bases). Trimming left V 3 bases short and J 5 bases short, with 17 bases between. The length of the CDR3 is 16 residues. CDR1 and CDR2 (germline): KGHSH, LQKENI. The CDR3 region has the DNA TGTGCCAGCTCACCGGACCGGGGGGGTCAGGATCAGCCCCAGCATTTT. Translated, it gives CASSPDRGGQDQPQHF.

The chain is built from TRBV5-1 and TRBJ1-4, with 9 nucleotides matching TRBD1. The germline CDR1 and CDR2 sequences are SGHRS and YFSETQ. Trimming removed 4 bases from V and 8 bases from J; junction bases left unmatched: 9. This CDR3 has 15 residues. The CDR3 region has the DNA TGCGCCAGCAGCACGGGGGACAGGGTAAACGAAAAACTGTTTTTT. Translating gives CASSTGDRVNEKLFF.

The chain couples TRBV10-1 to TRBJ2-3, with a possible D match to TRBD2 (5 bases). The CDR3 runs to 13 residues. In germline, CDR1 is WNHNN, CDR2 SYGVQD (reference sequence). V was shortened by 4 bases and J by 5 bases, with 10 bases between the two germline ends. Written as DNA, the CDR3 is TGCGCCAGCAGTGGGGCTAGCCGAGATACGCAGTATTTT. Protein: CASSGASRDTQYF.

The V gene is TRBV28, the J gene TRBJ2-6; the match to TRBD1 covers 9 bases. The CDR3 consists of 14 residues. J gave up 8 bases and V 4 bases, and 3 bases lay outside the gene matches. Germline assignment: CDR1 MDHEN and CDR2 SYDVKM. The CDR3 nucleotides are TGTGCCAGCAGTTCCACAGGGGGCACCAACGTCCTGACTTTC. This translates into CASSSTGGTNVLTF.

The chain uses TRBV29-1 and TRBJ1-1; possible D gene TRBD1, 5 bases. Per germline, CDR1 SQVTM and CDR2 ANQGSEA. The length of the CDR3 is 10 residues. The V gene lost 4 bases and the J gene lost 11 bases, with 11 bases spanning the gap. CDR3 sequence (DNA): TGCAGCGTTGGGGGGACTGGGGCTTTCTTT. This gives the protein CSVGGTGAFF.

This rearrangement joins TRBV5-6 to TRBJ2-7, with D possibly being TRBD2 (5 bases). Germline assignment: CDR1 SGHDT and CDR2 YYEEEE. CDR3 length equals 15 residues. V shed 2 bases and J shed 3 bases, with 15 bases lying between them. This chain's CDR3 is CASSFSQVGLYEQYF. The CDR3 bases are TGTGCCAGCAGCTTCTCCCAGGTTGGACTCTACGAGCAGTACTTC.

The chain couples TRBV6-2 or TRBV6-3 to TRBJ1-2, with D maybe TRBD1 (6 bases). Trimming took off 2 bases at V and 4 bases at J, with 20 bases between the two ends. Germline V gene data show CDR1 as MNHEY and CDR2 as SVGEGT. The CDR3 is 17 amino acids. CDR3 protein: CASSYGAGGALTYGYTF. CDR3 bases: TGTGCCAGCAGTTACGGTGCCGGGGGGGCGTTGACCTATGGCTACACCTTC.

The genes are TRBV6-6 and TRBJ1-2; 7 bases line up with TRBD1. Germline CDR1 is MNHNY and CDR2 is SVGAGI (reference sequence). The CDR3 runs to 14 residues. J was trimmed by 2 bases and V by 2 bases; bases with no gene match: 2. The CDR3: CASSYGTVNYGYTF. CDR3 DNA sequence: TGTGCCAGCAGTTACGGGACAGTAAACTATGGCTACACCTTC.

V is TRBV28 and J is TRBJ1-5; 7 positions match TRBD1. Germline CDR1 reads MDHEN; CDR2 reads SYDVKM. After removal of 7 bases from V and 7 bases from J, the junction contained 10 bases not matched to a gene. The CDR3 is made up of 14 amino acids. The CDR3: CASTPNRGGQPQHF. Written as DNA, the CDR3 is TGTGCCAGCACTCCAAACAGGGGAGGACAGCCCCAGCATTTT.

The chain couples TRBV19 to TRBJ1-1; TRBD1 aligns across 8 bases. The germline V gene has CDR1 LNHDA and CDR2 SQIVND (reference sequence). The CDR3 has 15 residues. J was trimmed by 1 base and V by 5 bases; bases with no gene match: 6. In DNA form, the CDR3 reads TGTGCCAGTAGTCCATGGACAGGGAAGAACACTGAAGCTTTCTTT. Translating it yields CASSPWTGKNTEAFF.

The chain employs TRBV3-1 (or the pseudogene TRBV3-2) and TRBJ2-7; TRBD1 matches 8 bases. CDR3 length equals 12 residues. Germline V gives CDR1 LGHDT, CDR2 YNNKEL (reference sequence). The ends lost 4 bases at V and 13 bases at J; junction bases unmatched: 9. The chain's CDR3 is CASSRLRDRLYF. The CDR3 DNA is TGTGCCAGCAGCCGATTACGGGACAGGTTATACTTC.

In this sample, this clone turned up a few times. The chain couples TRBV4-2 to TRBJ1-1; 7 bases match TRBD1. From germline, CDR1 is LGHNA and CDR2 YNFKEQ. The V gene end was trimmed by 4 bases and the J gene end by 0 bases; junction bases not matched to a gene: 5. CDR3 length: 15 residues. CDR3 DNA: TGTGCCAGCAGCCGCTCCGGGACAGTGAACACTGAAGCTTTCTTT. Translating it yields CASSRSGTVNTEAFF.

The rearrangement uses TRBV29-1 and TRBJ2-7, with 9 bases aligning to TRBD2. Germline assignment: CDR1 SQVTM and CDR2 ANQGSEA. After removal of 6 bases from V and 0 bases from J, the junction contained 6 bases not matched to a gene. The CDR3 sequence is 14 residues long. This CDR3 is CSVDGTSSSYEQYF. CDR3 nucleotide sequence: TGCAGCGTCGATGGGACTAGCAGCTCCTACGAGCAGTACTTC.

The chain carries TRBV19 and TRBJ1-5, with a possible D match to TRBD1 (5 bases). The germline gives CDR1 LNHDA, CDR2 SQIVND (reference sequence). The ends were cut back, 4 bases at V and 0 bases at J, with 10 bases in the middle. The CDR3 sequence is 15 residues long. In DNA, the CDR3 is TGTGCCAGTAGTACCACAGGCGTTAGCAATCAGCCCCAGCATTTT. Translation gives CASSTTGVSNQPQHF.

V is TRBV5-1 and J is TRBJ1-1; no clear D gene. CDR1 is SGHRS and CDR2 is YFSETQ in the germline V gene. Trimming pared 4 bases from V and 2 bases from J, leaving 9 bases between. The CDR3 is 13 amino acids. CDR3 nucleotides: TGCGCCAGCAGCACCAACAGAAACACTGAAGCTTTCTTT. Translated, it gives CASSTNRNTEAFF. Looking up the rest from reference TRBV5-1 and TRBJ1-1 gives the full variable domain: KAGVTQTPRYLIKTRGQQVTLSCSPISGHRSVSWYQQTPGQGLQFLFEYFSETQRNKGNFPGRFSGRQFSNSRSEMNVSTLELGDSALYLCASSTNRNTEAFFGQGTRLTVV.

The V and J genes are TRBV28 and TRBJ1-2, with D maybe TRBD1 (6 bases). The V and J ends lost 8 bases and 4 bases respectively, with 14 bases between them. Germline V CDR1 and CDR2: MDHEN, SYDVKM. The CDR3 length is 13 residues. The chain's CDR3 is CASLTPDSYGYTF. As DNA, the CDR3 is TGTGCCAGCCTTACCCCGGACAGCTATGGCTACACCTTC.

The genes are TRBV7-3 and TRBJ2-1, with D perhaps TRBD1 (5 bases). There are 14 residues in the CDR3. V shed 5 bases and J shed 7 bases, with 15 bases lying between them. Germline CDR1 is SGHTA and CDR2 is FQGTGA. The chain's CDR3 is CASSIGAKSNEQFF. The CDR3, as DNA: TGTGCCAGCAGCATAGGGGCCAAGTCGAATGAGCAGTTCTTC.

This clone was seen a single time. The rearrangement uses TRBV19 and TRBJ2-4; TRBD2 agrees at 9 bases. From germline, CDR1 is LNHDA and CDR2 SQIVND (reference sequence). Unmatched junction bases numbered 8, after V lost 0 bases and J lost 5 bases. The CDR3 spans 17 residues. CDR3 coding DNA: TGTGCCAGTAGTATAGACCTACTAGCGGGCCTACAAAACATTCAGTACTTC. It specifies CASSIDLLAGLQNIQYF.

The chain recombines TRBV7-3 with TRBJ2-3; D is perhaps TRBD2 (6 bases). CDR1 is SGHTA and CDR2 is FQGTGA in the germline V gene. The ends were cut back, 4 bases at V and 5 bases at J, with 16 bases in the middle. The CDR3 spans 15 residues. The CDR3 reads CASSSGGRRRDTQYF. The DNA of the CDR3 is TGTGCCAGCAGCTCTGGGGGGAGGAGGCGAGATACGCAGTATTTT.

This clone was detected a few times. This chain connects TRBV28 to TRBJ2-3, with 7 bases identical to TRBD2. The germline CDR1 and CDR2 sequences are MDHEN and SYDVKM. The CDR3 has 17 residues. V trimming: 1 base; J trimming: 0 bases; junction bases outside the gene matches: 7. The CDR3 bases are TGTGCCAGCAGTTTATACTCCAGCGGGGAGAGCACAGATACGCAGTATTTT. Its protein is CASSLYSSGESTDTQYF.